This is a list of T cell receptor beta chains from one sample in a study of patients and donors after allogeneic stem cell transplantation. From the RT-PCR reads, TCRdb called clonotypes with MiXCR, one entry per CDR3 protein. The sample holds more than 850,000 distinct CDR3 sequences, under 20% seen once. Input material: blood, either unsorted or a sorted T cell fraction (not recorded which). The receptor set was obtained from a human donor who was either an allogeneic HSCT recipient or a stem cell or donor lymphocyte infusion donor (not recorded which). It is not recorded whose cells these are; they may come from a transplant donor. The CDR3 runs from the conserved cysteine through the conserved F or W. The D gene is left open where the match is weak. Size values are once, few and many counts, or a class for expanded clones, and some rows have none.

v_gene,abundance,j_gene,d_gene,CDR3nt,CDR3aa
TRBV9,many,TRBJ2-1,NA,TGTGCCAGCAGCGTAGTGGATGAGCAGTTCTTC,CASSVVDEQFF
TRBV7-8,few,TRBJ2-1,NA,TGTGCCAGCAGCTTAGCATCCGGGGGCAGCTATGAGCAGTTCTTC,CASSLASGGSYEQFF
TRBV4-3,NA,TRBJ1-2,NA,TGCGCCAGCAGCCAAGATCACGGGGGCGGAGGCTACACCTTC,CASSQDHGGGGYTF
TRBV7-9,NA,TRBJ2-6,NA,TGTGCTGCGGCCCTCCCCCTCTCTGGGGCCAACGTCCTGACTTTC,CAAALPLSGANVLTF
TRBV20-1,few,TRBJ2-2,TRBD2,TGCAGTGCTAGCGGGAGGGCCCCGGGGCCGTTCACCGGGGAGCTGTTTTTT,CSASGRAPGPFTGELFF
TRBV20-1,many,TRBJ2-7,NA,TGCAGTGCTAGACAGGGACTGTACGAGCAGTACTTC,CSARQGLYEQYF
TRBV20-1,NA,TRBJ2-3,NA,TGCAGTGCTAGAGAGAAGGGAGGGGGTAGCACAGATACGCAGTATTTT,CSAREKGGGSTDTQYF
TRBV12-3/TRBV12-4,few,TRBJ2-1,NA,TGTGCCAGCAGTTTAATGAACAGGTACAATGAGCAGTTCTTC,CASSLMNRYNEQFF
TRBV6-5,NA,TRBJ2-7,NA,TGTGCCAGCAGTTACTCCTCGGGGGCCCATTACGAGCAGTACTTC,CASSYSSGAHYEQYF
TRBV2,once,TRBJ1-2,NA,TGTGCCAGCAGTGAGCTTACTGGGAACTATGGCTACACCTTC,CASSELTGNYGYTF
TRBV9,NA,TRBJ2-5,NA,TGTGCCAGACGCTGGGAGGATTTTTTGCAGGAGACCCAGTACTTC,CARRWEDFLQETQYF
TRBV30,NA,TRBJ1-4,NA,TGTGCCTGGAGTGCTGGAGATGAAAAACTGTTTTTT,CAWSAGDEKLFF
TRBV21-1,NA,TRBJ2-6,NA,TGTGCCAGCAGCAAAAAGGGCGCTCCCTTTCCTTTACCCTCTGGGGCCAACGTCCTGACTTTC,CASSKKGAPFPLPSGANVLTF
TRBV5-1,NA,TRBJ1-2,NA,TGCGCCAGCAGCCGCACCAGACCGACCTTTCCGGGAGGCTACACCTTC,CASSRTRPTFPGGYTF
TRBV7-2,few,TRBJ1-5,NA,TGTGCCAGCAGCTTCGAAGCGGCGCCCCAGCATTTT,CASSFEAAPQHF
TRBV5-8,NA,TRBJ2-1,NA,TGTGCCAGCAGCAGGCGGGTGGAGGGGGGCAATGAGCAGTTCTTC,CASSRRVEGGNEQFF
TRBV5-1,few,TRBJ1-2,NA,TGCGCCAGCAGCTTGGGTCAGGCCCAACCTTATGGCTACACCTTC,CASSLGQAQPYGYTF
TRBV10-2,few,TRBJ2-7,NA,TGCGCCAGCAGTGAGCTACAGGGCCACGAGCAGTACTTC,CASSELQGHEQYF
TRBV5-1,NA,TRBJ1-2,NA,TGCGCCAGCAGCTTGGACAGTGGCGTCTATGGCTACACCTTC,CASSLDSGVYGYTF
TRBV20-1,many,TRBJ1-3,NA,TGCAGTGCTCCTCTTTGGGGGTCCTCTGGAAACACCATATATTTT,CSAPLWGSSGNTIYF
TRBV12-3/TRBV12-4,few,TRBJ1-2,TRBD1,TGTGCCAGCAGCACCGAACCGTCCCGGGACAGGGTTCGTGGCTACACCTTC,CASSTEPSRDRVRGYTF
TRBV20-1,NA,TRBJ1-5,NA,TGCAGTGCTAGCCGGCATCAGGGGCGTAGTCAGCCCCAGCATTTT,CSASRHQGRSQPQHF
TRBV6-1,NA,TRBJ2-2,NA,TGTGCCAGCAGTGAATGGGCGGCTTCTAGCACCGGGGAGCTGTTTTTT,CASSEWAASSTGELFF
TRBV9,few,TRBJ2-5,TRBD2,TGTGCCAGCAGAAGTGGGACTAGCGGGGGGAAAGAGACCCAGTACTTC,CASRSGTSGGKETQYF
TRBV4-2,NA,TRBJ2-1,TRBD2,TGTGCCAGCAGCAGTTTCGGGAGGACTAGTACCAATGAGCAGTTCTTC,CASSSFGRTSTNEQFF
TRBV12-3/TRBV12-4,few,TRBJ2-3,TRBD1,TGTGCCAGCACTCCTAGACAGGGTAGCACAGATACGCAGTATTTT,CASTPRQGSTDTQYF
TRBV24-1,many,TRBJ2-5,TRBD1,TGTGCCACCAGTGATTACCGACAGGGGACCCAAGAGACCCAGTACTTC,CATSDYRQGTQETQYF
TRBV20-1,NA,TRBJ2-1,NA,TGCAGTGCTAGAGATTCGGGGAGAGCCACACATGAGCAGTTCTTC,CSARDSGRATHEQFF
TRBV12-3/TRBV12-4,many,TRBJ2-7,TRBD2,TGTGCCAGCGCGGGAGGCCAGACCTACGAGCAGTACTTC,CASAGGQTYEQYF
TRBV5-6,few,TRBJ2-7,TRBD2,TGTAAGGGACTAGCCTTCGAGCAGTACTTC,CKGLAFEQYF
TRBV6-1,few,TRBJ2-2,NA,TGTGCCAGCGGAACAGAGAGTTTTTTTGGGGAGCTGTTTTTT,CASGTESFFGELFF
TRBV20-1,many,TRBJ2-7,NA,TGCAGTGCTAGAGATTCCGTACGGGTCCACGAGCAGTACTTC,CSARDSVRVHEQYF
TRBV13,NA,TRBJ2-1,NA,TGTGCCAGCAGGGCCGGGGGGCCGGTGAGCTCCTACAATGAGCAGTTCTTC,CASRAGGPVSSYNEQFF